The following is a T cell receptor beta chain sequence with its context. This sample was taken from a study of T-cell reconstitution after alpha-beta-depleted transplantation in children. Researchers prepared the TCRbeta library using unique molecular identifiers, the study reports. TCRdb recomputed calls from the PCR reads with MiXCR, one row per CDR3 protein. The sample carries around 680,000 distinct CDR3 sequences, 15% to 20% recorded once. This CDR3 is built from 16 residues. CDR1 and CDR2 (germline): MGHDK, SYGVNS. Trimming removed 4 bases from V and 0 bases from J, with 15 bases in between. The rearrangement links TRBV25-1 to TRBJ1-1; a possible D gene is TRBD1 (5 bases). This receptor was taken from a human donor who donated a stem cell graft to a child with acute myeloid leukemia. Material: PBMCs from the stem cell graft donor, obtained from the stem cell graft. The CDR3 here is CASSAFGTLMNTEAFF. The CDR3 DNA sequence: TGTGCCAGCAGTGCGTTCGGGACGTTAATGAACACTGAAGCTTTCTTT. Together with reference TRBV25-1 and TRBJ1-1, the CDR3 gives the full variable domain: EADIYQTPRYLVIGTGKKITLECSQTMGHDKMYWYQQDPGMELHLIHYSYGVNSTEKGDLSSESTVSRIRTEHFPLTLESARPSHTSQYLCASSAFGTLMNTEAFFGQGTRLTVV.